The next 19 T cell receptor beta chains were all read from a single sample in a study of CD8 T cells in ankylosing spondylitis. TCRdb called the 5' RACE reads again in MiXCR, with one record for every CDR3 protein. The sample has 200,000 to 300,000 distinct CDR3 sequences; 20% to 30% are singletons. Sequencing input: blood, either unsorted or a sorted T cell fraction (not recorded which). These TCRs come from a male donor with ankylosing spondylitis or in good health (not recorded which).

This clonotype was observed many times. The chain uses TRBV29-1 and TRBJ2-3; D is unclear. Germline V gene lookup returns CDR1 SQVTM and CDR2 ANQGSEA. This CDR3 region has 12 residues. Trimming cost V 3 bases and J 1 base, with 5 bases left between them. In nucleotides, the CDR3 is TGCAGCGTTGACCAACGCACAGATACGCAGTATTTT. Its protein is CSVDQRTDTQYF.

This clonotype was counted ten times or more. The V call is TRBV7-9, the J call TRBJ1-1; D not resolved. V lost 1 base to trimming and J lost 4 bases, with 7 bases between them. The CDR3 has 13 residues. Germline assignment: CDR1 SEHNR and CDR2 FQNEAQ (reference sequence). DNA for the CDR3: TGTGCCAGCAGCTTAGGTTTGGGCACTGAAGCTTTCTTT. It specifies CASSLGLGTEAFF.

CDR3 DNA sequence: TGCAGTGCTAGAGAGGCCAGCTACGAGCAGTACTTC. Translating gives CSAREASYEQYF. This sequence joins TRBV20-1 and TRBJ2-7, with D unresolved. The germline gives CDR1 DFQATT, CDR2 SNEGSKA (reference sequence). The CDR3 is 12 residues long. Trimming took 0 bases from V and 3 from J, leaving 6 bases between them.

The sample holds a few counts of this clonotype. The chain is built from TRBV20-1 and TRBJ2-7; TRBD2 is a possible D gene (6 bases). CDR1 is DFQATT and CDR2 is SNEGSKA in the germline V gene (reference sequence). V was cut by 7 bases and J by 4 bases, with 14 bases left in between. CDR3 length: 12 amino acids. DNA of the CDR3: TGCAGTGGCGGGGCCGGATCATACGAGCAGTACTTC. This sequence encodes CSGGAGSYEQYF.

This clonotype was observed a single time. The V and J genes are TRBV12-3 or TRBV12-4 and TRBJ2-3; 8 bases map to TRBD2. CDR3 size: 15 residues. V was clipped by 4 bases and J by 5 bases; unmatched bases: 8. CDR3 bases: TGTGCCAGCAGTTGGGACGGGGGGGCGGGAGATACGCAGTATTTT. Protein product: CASSWDGGAGDTQYF.

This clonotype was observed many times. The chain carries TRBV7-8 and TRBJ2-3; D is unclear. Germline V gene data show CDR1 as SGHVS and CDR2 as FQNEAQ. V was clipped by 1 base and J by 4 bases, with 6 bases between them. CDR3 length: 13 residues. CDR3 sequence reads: CASSLGAADTQYF. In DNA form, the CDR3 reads TGTGCCAGCAGCTTAGGGGCAGCAGATACGCAGTATTTT. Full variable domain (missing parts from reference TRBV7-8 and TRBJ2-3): GAGVSQSPRYKVAKRGQDVALRCDPISGHVSLFWYQQALGQGPEFLTYFQNEAQLDKSGLPSDRFFAERPEGSVSTLKIQRTQQEDSAVYLCASSLGAADTQYFGPGTRLTVL.

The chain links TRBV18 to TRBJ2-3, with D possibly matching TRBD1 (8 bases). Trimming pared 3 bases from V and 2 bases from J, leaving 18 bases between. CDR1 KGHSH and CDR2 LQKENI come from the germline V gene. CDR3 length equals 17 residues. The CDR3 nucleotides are TGTGCCAGCTCACCCCTCGCAACAGGGGGGGCCACAGATACGCAGTATTTT. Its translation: CASSPLATGGATDTQYF. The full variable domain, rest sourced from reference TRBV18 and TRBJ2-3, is NAGVMQNPRHLVRRRGQEARLRCSPMKGHSHVYWYRQLPEEGLKFMVYLQKENIIDESGMPKERFSAEFPKEGPSILRIQQVVRGDSAAYFCASSPLATGGATDTQYFGPGTRLTVL.

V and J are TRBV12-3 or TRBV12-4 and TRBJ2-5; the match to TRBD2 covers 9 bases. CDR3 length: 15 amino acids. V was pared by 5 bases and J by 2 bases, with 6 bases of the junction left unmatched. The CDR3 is CASSGLSGGQETQYF. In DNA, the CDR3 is TGTGCCAGCAGTGGGTTGAGCGGGGGGCAAGAGACCCAGTACTTC.

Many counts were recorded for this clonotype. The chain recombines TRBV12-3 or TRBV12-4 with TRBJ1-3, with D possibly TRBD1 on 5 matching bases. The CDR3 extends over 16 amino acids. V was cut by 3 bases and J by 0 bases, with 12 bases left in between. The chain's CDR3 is CASSFGTVDSGNTIYF. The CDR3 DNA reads TGTGCCAGCAGTTTCGGGACGGTAGACTCTGGAAACACCATATATTTT.

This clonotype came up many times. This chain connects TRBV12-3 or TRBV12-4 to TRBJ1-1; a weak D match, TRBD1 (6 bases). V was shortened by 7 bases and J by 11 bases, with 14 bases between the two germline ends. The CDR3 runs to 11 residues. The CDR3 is CASKGQREAFF. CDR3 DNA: TGTGCCAGCAAAGGACAGCGGGAGGCTTTCTTT.

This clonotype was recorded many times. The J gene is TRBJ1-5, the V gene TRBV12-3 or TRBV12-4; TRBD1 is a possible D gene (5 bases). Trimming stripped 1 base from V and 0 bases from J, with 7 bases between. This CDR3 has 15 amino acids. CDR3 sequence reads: CASSLEGISNQPQHF. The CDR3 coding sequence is TGTGCCAGCAGTTTAGAGGGGATTAGCAATCAGCCCCAGCATTTT.

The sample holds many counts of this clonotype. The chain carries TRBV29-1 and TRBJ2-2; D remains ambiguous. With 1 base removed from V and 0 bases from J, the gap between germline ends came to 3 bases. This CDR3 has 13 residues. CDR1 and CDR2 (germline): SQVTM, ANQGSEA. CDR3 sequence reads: CSVEGSNTGELFF. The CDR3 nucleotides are TGCAGCGTTGAAGGCTCGAACACCGGGGAGCTGTTTTTT.

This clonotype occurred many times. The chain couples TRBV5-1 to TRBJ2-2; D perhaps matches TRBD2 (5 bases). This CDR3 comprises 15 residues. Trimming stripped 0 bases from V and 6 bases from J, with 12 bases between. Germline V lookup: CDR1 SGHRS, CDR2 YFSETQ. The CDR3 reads CASSLVGGGPGELFF. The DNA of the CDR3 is TGCGCCAGCAGCTTGGTCGGAGGCGGGCCCGGGGAGCTGTTTTTT.

CDR3 amino acids: CASSPSGMAGGGETQYF. As DNA, the CDR3 is TGTGCCAGCTCACCGTCGGGCATGGCAGGGGGCGGAGAGACCCAGTACTTC. The chain couples TRBV18 to TRBJ2-5; 8 bases align to TRBD1. The V gene's germline CDR1 is KGHSH and CDR2 LQKENI. J was trimmed by 4 bases and V by 3 bases; bases with no gene match: 13. This CDR3 has 17 amino acids.

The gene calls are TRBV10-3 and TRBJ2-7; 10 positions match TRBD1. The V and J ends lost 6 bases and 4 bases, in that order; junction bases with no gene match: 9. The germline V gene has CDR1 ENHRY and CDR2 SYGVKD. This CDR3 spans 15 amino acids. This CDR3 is CAIRGPGQGSYEQYF. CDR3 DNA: TGTGCCATCAGGGGACCGGGACAGGGGAGTTACGAGCAGTACTTC.

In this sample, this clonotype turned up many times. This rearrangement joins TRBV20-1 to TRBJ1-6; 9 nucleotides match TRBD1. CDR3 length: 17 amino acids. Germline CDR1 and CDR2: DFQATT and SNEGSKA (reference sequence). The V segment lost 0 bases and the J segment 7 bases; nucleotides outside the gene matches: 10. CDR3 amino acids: CSARDDFGTGSNSPLHF. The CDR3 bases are TGCAGTGCTAGAGATGATTTCGGGACAGGGAGCAATTCACCCCTCCACTTT.

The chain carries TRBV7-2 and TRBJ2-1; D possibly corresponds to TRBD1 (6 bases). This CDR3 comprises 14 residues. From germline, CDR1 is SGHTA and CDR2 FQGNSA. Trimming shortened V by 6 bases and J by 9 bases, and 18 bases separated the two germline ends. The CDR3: CASSSDSVYAEQFF. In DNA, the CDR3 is TGTGCCAGCAGTTCGGACAGTGTGTACGCTGAGCAGTTCTTC.

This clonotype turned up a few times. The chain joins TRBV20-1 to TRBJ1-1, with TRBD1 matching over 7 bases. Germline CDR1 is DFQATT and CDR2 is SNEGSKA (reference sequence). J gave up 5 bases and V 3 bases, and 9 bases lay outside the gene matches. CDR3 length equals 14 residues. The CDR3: CSASPHRGGTEAFF. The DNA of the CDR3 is TGCAGTGCTAGTCCCCACAGGGGTGGAACTGAAGCTTTCTTT.

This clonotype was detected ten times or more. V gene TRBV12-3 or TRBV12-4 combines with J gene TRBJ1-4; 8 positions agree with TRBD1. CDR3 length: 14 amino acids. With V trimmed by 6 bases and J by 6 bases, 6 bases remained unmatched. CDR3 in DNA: TGTGCCAGCAGCCCGGACAGGGCAGATGAAAAACTGTTTTTT. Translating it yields CASSPDRADEKLFF.